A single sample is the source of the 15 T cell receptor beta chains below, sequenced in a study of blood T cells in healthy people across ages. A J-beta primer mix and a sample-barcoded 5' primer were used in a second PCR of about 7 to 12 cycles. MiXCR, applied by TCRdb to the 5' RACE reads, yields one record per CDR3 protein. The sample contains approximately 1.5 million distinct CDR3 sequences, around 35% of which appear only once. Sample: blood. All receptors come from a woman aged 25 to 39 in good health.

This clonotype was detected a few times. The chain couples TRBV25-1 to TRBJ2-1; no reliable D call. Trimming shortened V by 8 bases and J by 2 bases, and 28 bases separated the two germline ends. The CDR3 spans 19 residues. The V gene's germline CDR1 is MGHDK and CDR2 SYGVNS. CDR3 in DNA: TGTGCCAGCCCTTTCCTAGTTGTGGGGATGGAAGCACCCTACAATGAGCAGTTCTTC. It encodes CASPFLVVGMEAPYNEQFF.

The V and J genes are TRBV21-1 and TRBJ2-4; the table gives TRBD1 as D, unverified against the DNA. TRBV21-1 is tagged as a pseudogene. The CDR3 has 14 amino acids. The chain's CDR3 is CASSPRTVKNIQYF. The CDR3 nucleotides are TGTGCCAGCAGCCCCCGGACAGTCAAAAACATTCAGTACTTC.

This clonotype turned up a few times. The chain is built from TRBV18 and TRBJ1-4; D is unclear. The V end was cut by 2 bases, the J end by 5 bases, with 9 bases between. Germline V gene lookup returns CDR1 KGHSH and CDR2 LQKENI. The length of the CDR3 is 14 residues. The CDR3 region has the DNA TGTGCCAGCTCACCAACACGGACCAATGAAAAACTGTTTTTT. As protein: CASSPTRTNEKLFF. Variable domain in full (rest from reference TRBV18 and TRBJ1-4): NAGVMQNPRHLVRRRGQEARLRCSPMKGHSHVYWYRQLPEEGLKFMVYLQKENIIDESGMPKERFSAEFPKEGPSILRIQQVVRGDSAAYFCASSPTRTNEKLFFGSGTQLSVL.

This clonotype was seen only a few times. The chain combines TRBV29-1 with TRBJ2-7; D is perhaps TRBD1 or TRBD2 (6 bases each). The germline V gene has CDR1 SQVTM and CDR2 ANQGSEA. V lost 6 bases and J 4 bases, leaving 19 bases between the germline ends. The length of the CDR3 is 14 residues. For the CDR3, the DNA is TGCAGCGTCACCCTCCCAGGGGAGGATTACGAGCAGTACTTC. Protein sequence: CSVTLPGEDYEQYF.

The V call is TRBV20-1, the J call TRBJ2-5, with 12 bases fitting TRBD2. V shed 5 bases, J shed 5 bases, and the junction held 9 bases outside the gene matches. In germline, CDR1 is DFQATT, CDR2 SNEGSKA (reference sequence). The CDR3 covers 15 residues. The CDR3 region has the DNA TGCAGTGCTGCGACTAGCGGGGGATATAGGGAGACCCAGTACTTC. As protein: CSAATSGGYRETQYF.

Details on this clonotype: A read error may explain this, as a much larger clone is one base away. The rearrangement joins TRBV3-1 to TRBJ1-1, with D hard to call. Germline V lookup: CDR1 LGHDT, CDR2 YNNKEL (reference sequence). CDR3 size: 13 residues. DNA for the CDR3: TGTGCCAGCAGCCCCGGAAAGAACACTGGAGCTTTCTTT. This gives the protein CASSPGKNTGAFF. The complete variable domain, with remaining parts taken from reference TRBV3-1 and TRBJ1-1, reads DTAVSQTPKYLVTQMGNDKSIKCEQNLGHDTMYWYKQDSKKFLKIMFSYNNKELIINETVPNRFSPKSPDKAHLNLHINSLELGDSAVYFCASSPGKNTGAFFGQGTRLTVV.

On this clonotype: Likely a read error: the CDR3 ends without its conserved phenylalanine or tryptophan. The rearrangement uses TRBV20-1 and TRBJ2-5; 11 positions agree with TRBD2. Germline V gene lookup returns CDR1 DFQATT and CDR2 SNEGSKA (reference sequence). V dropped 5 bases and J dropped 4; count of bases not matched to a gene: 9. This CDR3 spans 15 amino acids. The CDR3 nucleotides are TGCAGTGCTGAATTAGCGGGGGGGCTACGAGAGACCCAGTACGTC. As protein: CSAELAGGLRETQYV.

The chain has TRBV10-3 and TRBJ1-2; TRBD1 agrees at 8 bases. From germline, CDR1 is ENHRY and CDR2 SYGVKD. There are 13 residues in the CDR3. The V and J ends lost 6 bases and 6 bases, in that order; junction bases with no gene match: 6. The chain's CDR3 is CAISIGQGDGYTF. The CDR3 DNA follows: TGTGCCATCAGCATAGGACAGGGAGATGGCTACACCTTC.

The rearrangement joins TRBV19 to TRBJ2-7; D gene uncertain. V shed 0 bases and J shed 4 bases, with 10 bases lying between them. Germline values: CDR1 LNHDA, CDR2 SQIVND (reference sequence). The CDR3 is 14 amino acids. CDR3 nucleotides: TGTGCCAGTAGTATAGATCACCGATATTACGAGCAGTACTTC. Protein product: CASSIDHRYYEQYF.

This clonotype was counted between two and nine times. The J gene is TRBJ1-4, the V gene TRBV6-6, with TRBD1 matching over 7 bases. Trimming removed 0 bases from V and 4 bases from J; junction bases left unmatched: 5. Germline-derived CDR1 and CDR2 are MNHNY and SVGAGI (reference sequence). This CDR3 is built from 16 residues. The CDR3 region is CASSYSIDRVNEKLFF. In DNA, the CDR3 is TGTGCCAGCAGTTACTCGATAGACAGGGTTAATGAAAAACTGTTTTTT.

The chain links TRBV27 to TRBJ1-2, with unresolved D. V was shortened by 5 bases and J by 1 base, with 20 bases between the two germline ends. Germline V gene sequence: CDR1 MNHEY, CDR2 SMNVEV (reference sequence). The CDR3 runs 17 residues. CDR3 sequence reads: CASSPISPLGSNYGYTF. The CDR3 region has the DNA TGTGCCAGCAGTCCAATATCCCCTCTAGGCAGTAACTATGGCTACACCTTC.

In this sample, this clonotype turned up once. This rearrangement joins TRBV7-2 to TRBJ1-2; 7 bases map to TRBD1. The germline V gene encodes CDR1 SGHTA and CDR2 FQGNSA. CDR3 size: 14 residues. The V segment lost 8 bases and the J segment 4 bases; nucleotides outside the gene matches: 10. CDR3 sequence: CASGPRQGIYGYTF. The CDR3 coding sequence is TGTGCCAGCGGCCCTCGACAGGGTATCTATGGCTACACCTTC. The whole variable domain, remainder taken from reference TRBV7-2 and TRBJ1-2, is GAGVSQSPSNKVTEKGKDVELRCDPISGHTALYWYRQSLGQGLEFLIYFQGNSAPDKSGLPSDRFSAERTGGSVSTLTIQRTQQEDSAVYLCASGPRQGIYGYTFGSGTRLTVV.

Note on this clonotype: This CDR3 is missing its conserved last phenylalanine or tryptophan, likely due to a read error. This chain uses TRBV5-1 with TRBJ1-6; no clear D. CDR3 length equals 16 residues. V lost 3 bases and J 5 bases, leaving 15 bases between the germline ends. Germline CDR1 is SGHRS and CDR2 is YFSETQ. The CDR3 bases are TGCGCCAGCAGCTCCCCAGGCGGCGCGAATAATTCACCCCTCCACTGT. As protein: CASSSPGGANNSPLHC.

The CDR3 sequence: CASSLSQYSNQPQHF. The CDR3 DNA reads as TGTGCCAGCAGTTTAAGTCAGTATAGCAATCAGCCCCAGCATTTT. The genes are TRBV12-3 or TRBV12-4 and TRBJ1-5; no reliable D call. The CDR3 is 15 residues long. Trimming removed 2 bases at V and 0 bases at J, with 8 bases between.

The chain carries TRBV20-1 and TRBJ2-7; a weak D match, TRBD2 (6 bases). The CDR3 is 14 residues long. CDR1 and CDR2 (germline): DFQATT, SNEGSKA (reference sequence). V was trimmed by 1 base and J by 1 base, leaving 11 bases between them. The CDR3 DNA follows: TGCAGTGCTAGAGTGGTGGGAGGATCCTACGAGCAGTACTTC. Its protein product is CSARVVGGSYEQYF.